Listed below are T cell receptor beta chains from one sample, sequenced in a study of technical replicates of blood from a handful of donors. Method: immunoSEQ multiplex PCR; TCRdb's copy keeps in-frame clones and lacks some. The table shows some 70,000 clones, with roughly 93% occurring only once. The sequencing sample was made of T cells isolated from PBMCs. The receptor set was obtained from a human donor in good health. The CDR3 runs from the conserved cysteine through the conserved F or W. Fields, in order: clone size, V gene, D gene, J gene, CDR3 protein, CDR3 DNA. A D gene is named only where the DNA matches it firmly. Clone size, where shown, is once, few, many, or a class for clones that have expanded.

clone size: .
V gene: TRBV28
D gene: TRBD2
J gene: TRBJ2-3
CDR3 protein: CASFSAGVLFTDTQYF
CDR3 DNA: TGTGCCAGCTTCTCCGCGGGAGTCTTGTTCACAGATACGCAGTATTTT

clone size: .
V gene: TRBV29-1
D gene: .
J gene: TRBJ2-2
CDR3 protein: CSVGLAGELFF
CDR3 DNA: TGCAGCGTTGGACTTGCCGGGGAGCTGTTTTTT

clone size: .
V gene: TRBV27
D gene: .
J gene: TRBJ2-1
CDR3 protein: CASSLYRATTDEQFF
CDR3 DNA: TGTGCCAGCAGTCTGTACAGGGCTACCACAGATGAGCAGTTCTTC

clone size: .
V gene: TRBV27
D gene: .
J gene: TRBJ1-3
CDR3 protein: CASSLLGGSGNTIYF
CDR3 DNA: TGTGCCAGCAGTTTATTGGGGGGATCTGGAAACACCATATATTTT

clone size: once
V gene: TRBV4-3
D gene: TRBD2
J gene: TRBJ2-5
CDR3 protein: CASSHEGLAETQYF
CDR3 DNA: TGCGCCAGCAGCCATGAGGGACTAGCGGAGACCCAGTACTTC

clone size: .
V gene: TRBV27
D gene: TRBD1
J gene: TRBJ2-7
CDR3 protein: CASSRDRSYEQYF
CDR3 DNA: TGTGCCAGCAGTAGGGACAGGAGCTACGAGCAGTACTTC

clone size: .
V gene: TRBV5-6
D gene: TRBD1
J gene: TRBJ2-5
CDR3 protein: CASSSTGIDETQYF
CDR3 DNA: TGTGCCAGCAGCTCGACAGGGATCGACGAGACCCAGTACTTC

clone size: .
V gene: TRBV6-5
D gene: TRBD1
J gene: TRBJ1-6
CDR3 protein: CASSYGTGINSPLHF
CDR3 DNA: TGTGCCAGCAGTTATGGGACAGGGATTAATTCACCCCTCCACTTT

clone size: .
V gene: TRBV7-2
D gene: .
J gene: TRBJ1-1
CDR3 protein: CASSWYGGRNTEAFF
CDR3 DNA: TGTGCCAGCAGCTGGTACGGTGGGAGGAACACTGAAGCTTTCTTT

clone size: .
V gene: TRBV6-1
D gene: .
J gene: TRBJ1-1
CDR3 protein: CASSEAVTWRNTEAFF
CDR3 DNA: TGTGCCAGCAGTGAAGCTGTTACATGGAGGAACACTGAAGCTTTCTTT

clone size: .
V gene: TRBV6-6
D gene: .
J gene: TRBJ2-3
CDR3 protein: CASSPGYTDTQYF
CDR3 DNA: TGTGCCAGCAGTCCGGGATACACAGATACGCAGTATTTT

clone size: .
V gene: TRBV7-9
D gene: TRBD1
J gene: TRBJ1-2
CDR3 protein: CASSLGTGDGYTF
CDR3 DNA: TGTGCCAGCAGCTTAGGGACAGGGGATGGCTACACCTTC

clone size: .
V gene: TRBV11-2
D gene: TRBD1
J gene: TRBJ2-7
CDR3 protein: CASSLGQGLYEQYF
CDR3 DNA: TGTGCCAGCAGCTTAGGACAGGGCTTATACGAGCAGTACTTC

clone size: .
V gene: TRBV5-8
D gene: TRBD1
J gene: TRBJ1-1
CDR3 protein: CASSSGTGSGAFF
CDR3 DNA: TGTGCCAGCAGCTCCGGGACAGGGAGCGGAGCTTTCTTT

clone size: once
V gene: TRBV2
D gene: TRBD2
J gene: TRBJ2-1
CDR3 protein: CASQRLPSGISYNEQFF
CDR3 DNA: TGTGCCAGCCAAAGACTCCCTAGCGGGATATCCTACAATGAGCAGTTCTTC

clone size: .
V gene: TRBV28
D gene: TRBD2
J gene: TRBJ2-2
CDR3 protein: CASSLGGSTGELFF
CDR3 DNA: TGTGCCAGCAGTTTAGGCGGGAGCACCGGGGAGCTGTTTTTT

clone size: .
V gene: TRBV5-1
D gene: TRBD2
J gene: TRBJ2-7
CDR3 protein: CASSEGLAANTYEQYF
CDR3 DNA: TGCGCCAGCAGCGAAGGACTAGCGGCCAATACCTACGAGCAGTACTTC

clone size: .
V gene: TRBV5-4
D gene: .
J gene: TRBJ2-3
CDR3 protein: CASSQKARAAWDTQYF
CDR3 DNA: TGTGCCAGCAGCCAAAAGGCGCGAGCGGCGTGGGATACGCAGTATTTT

clone size: .
V gene: TRBV19
D gene: .
J gene: TRBJ2-2
CDR3 protein: CASSISQAGELFF
CDR3 DNA: TGTGCCAGTAGTATATCCCAGGCCGGGGAGCTGTTTTTT

clone size: few
V gene: TRBV2
D gene: .
J gene: TRBJ1-1
CDR3 protein: CASTKRVMNTEAFF
CDR3 DNA: TGTGCCAGCACAAAACGGGTAATGAACACTGAAGCTTTCTTT

clone size: few
V gene: TRBV30
D gene: TRBD1
J gene: TRBJ1-5
CDR3 protein: CAWRQGENQPQHF
CDR3 DNA: TGTGCCTGGAGGCAGGGGGAAAATCAGCCCCAGCATTTT

clone size: few
V gene: TRBV5-6
D gene: TRBD1
J gene: TRBJ1-1
CDR3 protein: CASSVTGGDDTEAFF
CDR3 DNA: TGTGCCAGCAGCGTGACAGGGGGTGACGACACTGAAGCTTTCTTT

clone size: .
V gene: TRBV25-1
D gene: TRBD1
J gene: TRBJ2-7
CDR3 protein: CASSRQGFLDQYF
CDR3 DNA: TGTGCCAGCAGTCGACAGGGGTTTTTGGATCAGTACTTC

clone size: .
V gene: TRBV19
D gene: TRBD2
J gene: TRBJ2-7
CDR3 protein: CATLSPGGDEQYF
CDR3 DNA: TGTGCCACCCTCAGCCCGGGGGGTGACGAGCAGTACTTC

clone size: .
V gene: TRBV19
D gene: .
J gene: TRBJ1-1
CDR3 protein: CASSISGETDAFF
CDR3 DNA: TGTGCCAGTAGTATTTCCGGGGAAACGGACGCTTTCTTT

clone size: few
V gene: TRBV11-2
D gene: .
J gene: TRBJ1-1
CDR3 protein: CASSLERGNTEAFF
CDR3 DNA: TGTGCCAGCAGCTTAGAACGGGGGAACACTGAAGCTTTCTTT

clone size: .
V gene: TRBV7-2
D gene: TRBD2
J gene: TRBJ2-1
CDR3 protein: CASSLEAGKHNEQFF
CDR3 DNA: TGTGCCAGCAGCTTAGAAGCGGGAAAACACAATGAGCAGTTCTTC

clone size: .
V gene: TRBV19
D gene: TRBD2
J gene: TRBJ2-2
CDR3 protein: CASSSIAGGTGELFF
CDR3 DNA: TGTGCCAGTAGCTCTATAGCGGGAGGTACCGGGGAGCTGTTTTTT

clone size: .
V gene: TRBV4-1
D gene: .
J gene: TRBJ2-1
CDR3 protein: CASSQATLGSRSYNEQFF
CDR3 DNA: TGCGCCAGCAGCCAGGCAACACTAGGATCCCGGTCCTACAATGAGCAGTTCTTC

clone size: .
V gene: TRBV11-1
D gene: .
J gene: TRBJ2-1
CDR3 protein: CASSLRGTQFF
CDR3 DNA: TGTGCCAGCAGCTTACGGGGGACCCAGTTCTTC

clone size: once
V gene: TRBV15
D gene: TRBD1
J gene: TRBJ2-5
CDR3 protein: CATSNPGQGVETQYF
CDR3 DNA: TGTGCCACCAGCAATCCGGGACAGGGGGTTGAGACCCAGTACTTC

clone size: .
V gene: TRBV2
D gene: .
J gene: TRBJ1-4
CDR3 protein: CASRSGIPYEKLFF
CDR3 DNA: TGTGCCAGCAGGTCCGGGATACCTTATGAAAAACTGTTTTTT

clone size: once
V gene: TRBV7-8
D gene: .
J gene: TRBJ1-2
CDR3 protein: CASSGTFDNYGYTF
CDR3 DNA: TGTGCCAGCAGCGGGACATTTGATAACTATGGCTACACCTTC

clone size: once
V gene: TRBV4-1
D gene: TRBD2
J gene: TRBJ2-3
CDR3 protein: CASSQRKGGEIDWTDTQYF
CDR3 DNA: TGCGCCAGCAGCCAAAGAAAGGGAGGGGAAATAGATTGGACAGATACGCAGTATTTT

clone size: .
V gene: TRBV7-8
D gene: TRBD2
J gene: TRBJ2-7
CDR3 protein: CASSLAGGSYEQYF
CDR3 DNA: TGTGCCAGCAGCTTAGCTGGCGGGAGCTACGAGCAGTACTTC

clone size: .
V gene: TRBV2
D gene: .
J gene: TRBJ2-1
CDR3 protein: CASMEGMVSYNEQFF
CDR3 DNA: TGTGCCAGCATGGAGGGTATGGTGTCCTACAATGAGCAGTTCTTC

clone size: .
V gene: TRBV27
D gene: TRBD1
J gene: TRBJ1-4
CDR3 protein: CASRSMGQGNEKLFF
CDR3 DNA: TGTGCCAGCAGATCCATGGGACAGGGGAATGAAAAACTGTTTTTT

clone size: .
V gene: TRBV6-7
D gene: TRBD2
J gene: TRBJ2-3
CDR3 protein: CASRGGHQDTQYF
CDR3 DNA: TGTGCCAGCAGGGGAGGGCATCAAGATACGCAGTATTTT

clone size: .
V gene: TRBV18
D gene: TRBD2
J gene: TRBJ2-7
CDR3 protein: CASSPPIGDYSYEQYF
CDR3 DNA: TGTGCCAGCTCACCACCGATTGGGGACTACTCCTACGAGCAGTACTTC

clone size: .
V gene: TRBV11-2
D gene: TRBD1
J gene: TRBJ2-7
CDR3 protein: CASSFGTASSYEQYF
CDR3 DNA: TGTGCCAGCAGCTTCGGGACAGCCAGCTCCTACGAGCAGTACTTC

clone size: .
V gene: TRBV30
D gene: TRBD1
J gene: TRBJ2-7
CDR3 protein: CAWSVKGQAPYEQYF
CDR3 DNA: TGTGCCTGGAGTGTCAAGGGACAGGCCCCCTACGAGCAGTACTTC

clone size: once
V gene: TRBV10-3
D gene: TRBD1
J gene: TRBJ1-2
CDR3 protein: CAISESLLRTGSYGYTF
CDR3 DNA: TGTGCCATCAGTGAGTCCTTACTACGGACAGGGAGCTATGGCTACACCTTC

clone size: .
V gene: TRBV4-1
D gene: .
J gene: TRBJ2-7
CDR3 protein: CASSQVGRDTTYEQYF
CDR3 DNA: TGCGCCAGCAGCCAAGTAGGCCGGGACACAACCTACGAGCAGTACTTC

clone size: .
V gene: TRBV6-1
D gene: .
J gene: TRBJ1-5
CDR3 protein: CASSRIERSNQPQHF
CDR3 DNA: TGTGCCAGCAGCCGAATAGAGCGTAGCAATCAGCCCCAGCATTTT

clone size: .
V gene: TRBV5-4
D gene: .
J gene: TRBJ2-5
CDR3 protein: CASSTKTDPFGETQYF
CDR3 DNA: TGTGCCAGCAGCACAAAGACAGACCCCTTCGGGGAGACCCAGTACTTC

clone size: .
V gene: TRBV28
D gene: .
J gene: TRBJ2-5
CDR3 protein: CASSPFLGQKTQYF
CDR3 DNA: TGTGCCAGCAGTCCATTCCTGGGGCAGAAGACCCAGTACTTC

clone size: .
V gene: TRBV28
D gene: .
J gene: TRBJ1-1
CDR3 protein: CASSLPLGRVSTEAFF
CDR3 DNA: TGTGCCAGCAGCCTCCCCTTGGGCAGGGTGAGCACTGAAGCTTTCTTT